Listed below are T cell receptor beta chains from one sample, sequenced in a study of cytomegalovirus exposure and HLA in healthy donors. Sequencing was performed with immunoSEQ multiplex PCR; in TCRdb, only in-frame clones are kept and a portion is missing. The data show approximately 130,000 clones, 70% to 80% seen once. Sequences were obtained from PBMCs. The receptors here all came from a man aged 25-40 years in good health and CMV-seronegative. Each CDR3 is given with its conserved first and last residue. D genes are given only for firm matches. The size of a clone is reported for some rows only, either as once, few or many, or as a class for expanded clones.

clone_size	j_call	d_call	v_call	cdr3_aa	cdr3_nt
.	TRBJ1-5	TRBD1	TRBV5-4	CASSLAGGGSNQPQHF	TGTGCCAGCAGTCTGGCAGGGGGCGGAAGCAATCAGCCCCAGCATTTT
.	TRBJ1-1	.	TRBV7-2	CASSFQGQVNTEAFF	TGTGCCAGCAGCTTTCAGGGGCAGGTGAACACTGAAGCTTTCTTT
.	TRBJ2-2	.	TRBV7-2	CASSSDSGAGELFF	TGTGCCAGCAGCTCGGACTCTGGGGCCGGGGAGCTGTTTTTT
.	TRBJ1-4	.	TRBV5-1	CASSFTSGANEKLFF	TGCGCCAGCAGCTTCACGTCGGGGGCTAATGAAAAACTGTTTTTT
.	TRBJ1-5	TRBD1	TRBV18	CASARSGTVSGQPQHF	TGTGCCAGTGCAAGGTCCGGGACAGTATCCGGGCAGCCCCAGCATTTT
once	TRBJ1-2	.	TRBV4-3	CASSQDNRVGYGYTF	TGCGCCAGCAGCCAAGATAACAGGGTAGGCTATGGCTACACCTTC
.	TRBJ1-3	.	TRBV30	CAWSVPGGITGNTIYF	TGTGCCTGGAGTGTACCTGGGGGGATAACTGGAAACACCATATATTTT
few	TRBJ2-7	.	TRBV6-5	CASSYSYGETYEQYF	TGTGCCAGCAGTTACTCGTACGGAGAAACCTACGAGCAGTACTTC
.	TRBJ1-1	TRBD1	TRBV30	CAWNQVTGGSWNTEAFF	TGTGCCTGGAATCAAGTGACAGGGGGCTCTTGGAACACTGAAGCTTTCTTT
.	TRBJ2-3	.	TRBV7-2	CARSLQAGPTDTQYF	TGTGCCCGCAGCTTACAGGCGGGGCCCACAGATACGCAGTATTTT
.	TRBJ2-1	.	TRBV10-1	CASRDKTSQKYNEQFF	TGCGCCAGCAGGGATAAGACTAGTCAGAAGTACAATGAGCAGTTCTTC
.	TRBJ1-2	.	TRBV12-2	CASRLALGQGVLVYGYTF	TGTGCAAGTCGCTTAGCGCTGGGACAGGGGGTACTAGTCTATGGCTACACCTTC
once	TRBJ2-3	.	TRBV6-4	CASSDEWAGTQYF	TGTGCCAGCAGTGATGAGTGGGCCGGTACGCAGTATTTT
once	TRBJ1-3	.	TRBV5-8	CASSFSANTIYF	TGTGCCAGCAGCTTTAGTGCAAACACCATATATTTT
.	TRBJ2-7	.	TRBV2	CASSDIQGSPYEQYF	TGTGCCAGCAGTGATATCCAGGGTAGTCCCTACGAGCAGTACTTC
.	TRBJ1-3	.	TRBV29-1	CRVGEAGNTIYF	TGCAGGGTGGGGGAGGCTGGAAACACCATATATTTT
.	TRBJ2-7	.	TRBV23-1	CASSHSVGYEQYF	TGCGCCAGCAGTCACTCGGTCGGCTACGAGCAGTACTTC
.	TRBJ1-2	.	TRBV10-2	CASSELLTANYGYTF	TGCGCCAGCAGTGAGCTTTTAACTGCAAACTATGGCTACACCTTC
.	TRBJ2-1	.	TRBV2	CASEASSYNEQFF	TGTGCCAGCGAGGCCAGCTCCTACAATGAGCAGTTCTTC
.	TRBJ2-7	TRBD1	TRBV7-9	CASSLPGQGFYEQYF	TGTGCCAGCAGCTTACCGGGACAGGGTTTCTACGAGCAGTACTTC
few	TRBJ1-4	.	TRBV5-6	CASSLDRVQEKLFF	TGTGCCAGCAGCTTGGACAGGGTGCAGGAAAAACTGTTTTTT
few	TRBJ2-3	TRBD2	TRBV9	CASSVWTSGSTDTQYF	TGTGCCAGCAGCGTCTGGACTAGCGGAAGCACAGATACGCAGTATTTT
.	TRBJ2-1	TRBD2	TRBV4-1	CASSQPGLAALLMDNEQFF	TGCGCCAGCAGCCAACCGGGACTAGCGGCTCTCTTAATGGACAATGAGCAGTTCTTC
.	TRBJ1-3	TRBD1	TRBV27	CASSLTGSGNTIYF	TGTGCCAGCAGTTTGACAGGGTCCGGAAACACCATATATTTT
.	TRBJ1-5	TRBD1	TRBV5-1	CASSLDAGGQGQPQHF	TGCGCCAGCAGCTTGGATGCAGGGGGCCAGGGTCAGCCCCAGCATTTT
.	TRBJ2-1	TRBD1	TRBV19	CASRQDRASYNEQFF	TGTGCCAGTAGACAGGACAGGGCCTCCTACAATGAGCAGTTCTTC
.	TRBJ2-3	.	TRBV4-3	CASSLSLEGRTDTQYF	TGCGCCAGCAGCCTAAGCCTGGAGGGCCGCACAGATACGCAGTATTTT
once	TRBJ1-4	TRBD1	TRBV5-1	CASSSDRGANEKLFF	TGCGCCAGCAGCTCGGACAGGGGAGCTAATGAAAAACTGTTTTTT
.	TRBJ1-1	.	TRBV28	CASSWSGGRTEAFF	TGTGCCAGCAGTTGGTCGGGTGGGAGGACTGAAGCTTTCTTT
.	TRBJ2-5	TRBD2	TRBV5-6	CASSYRGGVQETQYF	TGTGCCAGCAGCTATCGCGGGGGGGTCCAAGAGACCCAGTACTTC
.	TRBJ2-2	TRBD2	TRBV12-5	CASGLVLSAGGTGELFF	TGTGCTAGTGGTTTGGTACTCTCGGCGGGGGGCACCGGGGAGCTGTTTTTT
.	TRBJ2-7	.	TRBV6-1	CASTETDSYEQYF	TGTGCCAGCACCGAGACAGACTCCTACGAGCAGTACTTC
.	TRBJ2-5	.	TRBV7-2	CASSFGTVKETQYF	TGTGCCAGCAGTTTTGGGACTGTCAAAGAGACCCAGTACTTC
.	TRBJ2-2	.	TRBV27	CASSLSGGSFGELFF	TGTGCCAGCAGTTTATCGGGGGGTTCCTTCGGGGAGCTGTTTTTT
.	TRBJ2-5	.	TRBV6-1	CASRPEQGFQETQYF	TGTGCCAGCAGGCCCGAACAGGGTTTCCAAGAGACCCAGTACTTC
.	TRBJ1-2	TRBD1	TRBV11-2	CASSFPGGLYGYTF	TGTGCCAGCAGCTTCCCAGGGGGCCTCTATGGCTACACCTTC
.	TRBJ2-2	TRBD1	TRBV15	CATDPTGGAANTGELFF	TGTGCCACCGATCCGACAGGGGGCGCCGCGAACACCGGGGAGCTGTTTTTT
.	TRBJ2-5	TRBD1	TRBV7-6	CASSLLQGVGETQYF	TGTGCCAGCAGCTTACTACAGGGGGTAGGGGAGACCCAGTACTTC
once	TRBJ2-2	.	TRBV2	CASSEASSGELFF	TGTGCCAGCAGTGAAGCGTCTTCCGGGGAGCTGTTTTTT
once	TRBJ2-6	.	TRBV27	CASSFYGPAGANVLTF	TGTGCCAGCAGTTTCTACGGTCCTGCTGGGGCCAACGTCCTGACTTTC
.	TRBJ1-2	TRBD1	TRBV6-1	CASSDGTGIGYTF	TGTGCCAGCAGTGACGGGACAGGGATCGGCTACACCTTC
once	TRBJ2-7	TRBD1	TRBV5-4	CASSARDRENEQYF	TGTGCCAGCAGCGCCCGGGACAGGGAAAACGAGCAGTACTTC
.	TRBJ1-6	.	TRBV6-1	CASSESVFNSPLHF	TGTGCCAGCAGTGAATCGGTCTTTAATTCACCCCTCCACTTT
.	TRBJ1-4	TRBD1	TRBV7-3	CASSLEGASNEKLFF	TGTGCCAGCAGCTTAGAGGGGGCGTCTAATGAAAAACTGTTTTTT